The clone carrying this T cell receptor (beta chain) occurred once. The data belong to a study of T cells after yellow fever vaccination. TCRdb processed the 5' RACE reads anew with MiXCR; each CDR3 protein has one entry. The sample contains hundreds of thousands of distinct CDR3 sequences, roughly an eighth of which appear only once. CDR1 is ENHRY and CDR2 is SYGVKD in the germline V gene. There are 17 residues in the CDR3. V dropped 2 bases and J dropped 8 bases, with 24 bases sitting between them. The starting material was PBMCs, obtained on the day of the yellow fever booster vaccination. This receptor was obtained from a man in his thirties or forties who received the YFV17D yellow fever vaccine. The gene calls are TRBV10-3 and TRBJ1-2; D is unclear. In DNA form, the CDR3 reads TGTGCCATCAGTGAGAACGAAAGCTCAGCTTCCGGAAAGGGCTACACCTTC. It encodes CAISENESSASGKGYTF.